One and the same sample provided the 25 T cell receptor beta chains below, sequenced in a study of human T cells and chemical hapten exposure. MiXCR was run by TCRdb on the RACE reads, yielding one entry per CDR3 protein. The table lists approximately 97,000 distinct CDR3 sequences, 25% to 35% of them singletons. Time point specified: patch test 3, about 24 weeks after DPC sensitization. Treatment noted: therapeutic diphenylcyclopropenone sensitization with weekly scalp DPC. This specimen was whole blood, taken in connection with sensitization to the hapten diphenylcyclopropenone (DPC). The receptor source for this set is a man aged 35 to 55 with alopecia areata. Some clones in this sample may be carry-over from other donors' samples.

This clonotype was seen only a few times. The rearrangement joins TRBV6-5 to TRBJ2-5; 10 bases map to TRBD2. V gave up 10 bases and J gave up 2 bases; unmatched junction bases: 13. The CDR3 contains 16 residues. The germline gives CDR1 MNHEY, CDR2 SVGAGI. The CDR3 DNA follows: TGTGCCACCTCGTCCCTAGCGGGAGTAGGGCAAGAGACCCAGTACTTC. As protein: CATSSLAGVGQETQYF.

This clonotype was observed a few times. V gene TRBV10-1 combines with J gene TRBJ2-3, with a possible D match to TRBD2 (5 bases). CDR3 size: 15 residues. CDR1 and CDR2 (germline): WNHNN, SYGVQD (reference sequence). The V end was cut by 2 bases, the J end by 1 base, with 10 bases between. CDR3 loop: CASSEHGSGTDTQYF. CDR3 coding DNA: TGCGCCAGCAGTGAGCATGGGAGTGGCACAGATACGCAGTATTTT.

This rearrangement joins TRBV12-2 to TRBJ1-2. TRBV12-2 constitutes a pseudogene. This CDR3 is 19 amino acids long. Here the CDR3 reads CASRLAPGRLSSGDYGYTF. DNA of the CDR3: TGTGCAAGTCGCTTAGCGCCAGGCCGGCTAAGCAGCGGTGACTATGGCTACACCTTC.

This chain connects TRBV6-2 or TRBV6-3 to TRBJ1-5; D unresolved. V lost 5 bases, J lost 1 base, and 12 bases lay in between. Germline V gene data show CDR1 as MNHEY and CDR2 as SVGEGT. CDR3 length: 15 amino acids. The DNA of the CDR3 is TGTGCCAGCAGTCGGGAGGGCGGAAGCAATCAGCCCCAGCATTTT. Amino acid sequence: CASSREGGSNQPQHF.

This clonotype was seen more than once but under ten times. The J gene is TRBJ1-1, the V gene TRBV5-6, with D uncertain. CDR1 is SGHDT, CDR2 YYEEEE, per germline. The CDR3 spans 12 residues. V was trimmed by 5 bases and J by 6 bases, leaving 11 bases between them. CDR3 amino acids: CASRKLRAEAFF. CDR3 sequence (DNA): TGTGCCAGCAGGAAATTAAGAGCTGAAGCTTTCTTT.

The chain's CDR3 is CSVVPTRRTQETQYF. In DNA, the CDR3 is TGCAGCGTTGTGCCGACGAGGCGGACTCAAGAGACCCAGTACTTC. The genes are TRBV29-1 and TRBJ2-5, with D possibly matching TRBD2 (5 bases). This CDR3 contains 15 residues. V was pared by 4 bases and J by 2 bases, with 17 bases between. Per the germline V gene, CDR1 is SQVTM and CDR2 is ANQGSEA.

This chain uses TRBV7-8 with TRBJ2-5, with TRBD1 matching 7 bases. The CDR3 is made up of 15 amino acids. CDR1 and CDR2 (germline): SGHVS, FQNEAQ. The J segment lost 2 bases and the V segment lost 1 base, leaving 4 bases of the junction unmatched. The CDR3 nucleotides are TGTGCCAGCAGCTTAGTTCCGGGACAGCAAGAGACCCAGTACTTC. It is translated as CASSLVPGQQETQYF.

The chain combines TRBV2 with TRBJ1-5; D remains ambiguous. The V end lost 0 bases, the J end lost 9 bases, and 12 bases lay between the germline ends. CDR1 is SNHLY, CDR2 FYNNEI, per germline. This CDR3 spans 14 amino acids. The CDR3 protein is CASSEARECSPQHF. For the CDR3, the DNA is TGTGCCAGCAGTGAAGCGCGTGAGTGCTCGCCCCAGCATTTT.

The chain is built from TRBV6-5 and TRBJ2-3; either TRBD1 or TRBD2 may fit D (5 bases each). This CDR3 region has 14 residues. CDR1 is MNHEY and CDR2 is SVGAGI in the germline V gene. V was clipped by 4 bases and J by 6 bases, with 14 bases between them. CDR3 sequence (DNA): TGTGCCAGCAGTTTGGGACGGCCAGGGGATACGCAGTATTTT. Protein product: CASSLGRPGDTQYF.

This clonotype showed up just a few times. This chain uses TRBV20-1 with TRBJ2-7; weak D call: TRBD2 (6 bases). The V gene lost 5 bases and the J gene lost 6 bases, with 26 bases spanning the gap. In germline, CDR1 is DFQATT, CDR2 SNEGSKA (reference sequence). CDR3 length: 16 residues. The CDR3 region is CSAATLTSANLREQYF. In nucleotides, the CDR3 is TGCAGTGCTGCGACTTTGACTAGTGCCAACCTACGCGAGCAGTACTTC.

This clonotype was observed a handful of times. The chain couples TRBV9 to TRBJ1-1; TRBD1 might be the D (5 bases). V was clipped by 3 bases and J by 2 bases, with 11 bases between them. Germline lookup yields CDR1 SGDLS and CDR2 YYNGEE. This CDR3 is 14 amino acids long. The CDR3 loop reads CASSETDFNTEAFF. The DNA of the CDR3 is TGTGCCAGCAGCGAGACAGACTTCAACACTGAAGCTTTCTTT.

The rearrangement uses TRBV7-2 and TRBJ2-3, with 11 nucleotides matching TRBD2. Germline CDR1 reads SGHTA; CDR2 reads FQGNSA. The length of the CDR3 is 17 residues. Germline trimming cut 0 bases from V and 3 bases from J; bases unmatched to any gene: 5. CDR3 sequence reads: CASSLAILAGDTDTQYF. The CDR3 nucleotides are TGTGCCAGCAGCTTAGCTATACTAGCGGGAGATACAGATACGCAGTATTTT.

CDR3 in amino acids: CASSQDRTGGWNTEAFF. CDR3 DNA sequence: TGCGCCAGCAGCCAAGATCGGACAGGGGGCTGGAACACTGAAGCTTTCTTT. V and J are TRBV4-3 and TRBJ1-1, with TRBD1 matching 11 bases. V lost 0 bases to trimming and J lost 1 base; unmatched junction nucleotides: 4. Germline V gives CDR1 LGHNA, CDR2 YSLEER. The length of the CDR3 is 17 residues.

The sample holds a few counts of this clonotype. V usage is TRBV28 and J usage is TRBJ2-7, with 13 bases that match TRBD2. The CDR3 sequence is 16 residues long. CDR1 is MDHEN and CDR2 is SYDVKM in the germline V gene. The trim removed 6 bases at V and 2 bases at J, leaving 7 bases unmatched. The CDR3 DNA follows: TGTGCCAGCAGCACCCCAACTAGCGGGAGGGCCTACGAGCAGTACTTC. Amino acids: CASSTPTSGRAYEQYF. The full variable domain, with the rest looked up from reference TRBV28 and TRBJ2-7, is DVKVTQSSRYLVKRTGEKVFLECVQDMDHENMFWYRQDPGLGLRLIYFSYDVKMKEKGDIPEGYSVSREKKERFSLILESASTNQTSMYLCASSTPTSGRAYEQYFGPGTRLTVT.

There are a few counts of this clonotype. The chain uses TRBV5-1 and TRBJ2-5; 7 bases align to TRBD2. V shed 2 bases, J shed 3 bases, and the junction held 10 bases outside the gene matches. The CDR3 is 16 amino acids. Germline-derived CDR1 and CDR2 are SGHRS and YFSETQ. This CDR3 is CASSLIGGREEETQYF. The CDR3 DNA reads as TGCGCCAGCAGCTTAATAGGAGGGAGGGAAGAAGAGACCCAGTACTTC.

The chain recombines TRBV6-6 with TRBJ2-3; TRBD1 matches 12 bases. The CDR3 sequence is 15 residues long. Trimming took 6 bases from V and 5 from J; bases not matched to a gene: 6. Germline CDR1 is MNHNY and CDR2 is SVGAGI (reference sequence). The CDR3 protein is CASRKGQGAEDTQYF. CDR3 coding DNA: TGTGCCAGCAGAAAGGGACAGGGGGCCGAAGATACGCAGTATTTT.

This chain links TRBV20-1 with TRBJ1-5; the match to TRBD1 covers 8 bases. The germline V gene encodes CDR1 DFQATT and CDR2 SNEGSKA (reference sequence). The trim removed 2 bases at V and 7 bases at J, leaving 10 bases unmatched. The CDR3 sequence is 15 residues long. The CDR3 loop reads CSARPPGQATQPQHF. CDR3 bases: TGCAGTGCTAGACCTCCGGGACAGGCAACCCAGCCCCAGCATTTT.

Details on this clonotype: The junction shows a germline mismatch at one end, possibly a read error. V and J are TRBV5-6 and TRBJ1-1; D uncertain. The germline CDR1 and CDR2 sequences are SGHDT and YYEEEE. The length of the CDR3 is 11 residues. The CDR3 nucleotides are TGTGCCAGCAGCTTGGGACCCAGGAAGAAGTTT. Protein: CASSLGPRKKF.

The CDR3 loop reads CASSPERESFFNEQFF. The CDR3 DNA follows: TGTGCCAGCTCACCAGAGCGGGAGAGTTTTTTCAATGAGCAGTTCTTC. The chain is built from TRBV18 and TRBJ2-1; 8 bases are a match to TRBD2. Germline CDR1 is KGHSH and CDR2 is LQKENI. Unmatched junction bases numbered 9, after V lost 2 bases and J lost 6 bases. There are 16 residues in the CDR3.

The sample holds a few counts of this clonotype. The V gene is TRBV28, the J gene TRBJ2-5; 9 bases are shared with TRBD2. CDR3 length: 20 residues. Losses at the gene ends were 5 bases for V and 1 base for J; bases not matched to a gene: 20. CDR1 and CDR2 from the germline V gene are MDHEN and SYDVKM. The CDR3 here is CASSEVYVRAGGPPQETQYF. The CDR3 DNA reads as TGTGCCAGCAGTGAGGTCTACGTAAGGGCGGGAGGGCCTCCCCAAGAGACCCAGTACTTC.

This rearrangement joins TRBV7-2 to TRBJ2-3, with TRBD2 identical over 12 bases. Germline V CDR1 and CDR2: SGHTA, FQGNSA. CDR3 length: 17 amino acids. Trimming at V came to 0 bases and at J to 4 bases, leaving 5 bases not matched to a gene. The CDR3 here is CASSLAGLAGGADTQYF. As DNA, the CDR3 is TGTGCCAGCAGCTTAGCGGGGCTAGCGGGAGGGGCAGATACGCAGTATTTT.

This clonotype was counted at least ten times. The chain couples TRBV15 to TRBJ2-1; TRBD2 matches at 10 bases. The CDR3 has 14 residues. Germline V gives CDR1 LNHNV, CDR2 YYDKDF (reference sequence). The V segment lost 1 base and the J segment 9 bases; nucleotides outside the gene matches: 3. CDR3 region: CATSRVAGGGEQFF. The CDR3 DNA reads TGTGCCACCAGCAGAGTAGCGGGAGGAGGTGAGCAGTTCTTC.

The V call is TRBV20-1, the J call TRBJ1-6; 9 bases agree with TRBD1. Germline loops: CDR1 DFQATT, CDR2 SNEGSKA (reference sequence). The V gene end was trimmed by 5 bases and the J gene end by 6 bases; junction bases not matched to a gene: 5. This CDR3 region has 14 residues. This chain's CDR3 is CSAPGTGSNSPLHF. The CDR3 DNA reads TGCAGTGCTCCTGGGACAGGGAGTAATTCACCCCTCCACTTT.

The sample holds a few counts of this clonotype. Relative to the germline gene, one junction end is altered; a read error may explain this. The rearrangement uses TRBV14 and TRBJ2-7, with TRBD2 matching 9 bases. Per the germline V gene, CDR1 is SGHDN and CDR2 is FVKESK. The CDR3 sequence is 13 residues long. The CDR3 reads CASSPLAGYGQYF. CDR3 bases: TGTGCCAGCAGCCCGCTAGCGGGGTACGGGCAGTACTTC. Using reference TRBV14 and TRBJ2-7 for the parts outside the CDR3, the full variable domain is EAGVTQFPSHSVIEKGQTVTLRCDPISGHDNLYWYRRVMGKEIKFLLHFVKESKQDESGMPNNRFLAERTGGTYSTLKVQPAELEDSGVYFCASSPLAGYGQYFGPGTRLTVT.

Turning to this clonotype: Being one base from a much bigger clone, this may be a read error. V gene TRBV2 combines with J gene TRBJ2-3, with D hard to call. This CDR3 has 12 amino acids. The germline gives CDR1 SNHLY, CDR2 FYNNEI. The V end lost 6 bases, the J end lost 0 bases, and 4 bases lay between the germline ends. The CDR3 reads CASSYSTDTQYF. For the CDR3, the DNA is TGTGCCAGCAGCTATAGCACAGATACGCAGTATTTT. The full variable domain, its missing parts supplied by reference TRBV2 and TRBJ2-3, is EPEVTQTPSHQVTQMGQEVILRCVPISNHLYFYWYRQILGQKVEFLVSFYNNEISEKSEIFDDQFSVERPDGSNFTLKIRSTKLEDSAMYFCASSYSTDTQYFGPGTRLTVL.